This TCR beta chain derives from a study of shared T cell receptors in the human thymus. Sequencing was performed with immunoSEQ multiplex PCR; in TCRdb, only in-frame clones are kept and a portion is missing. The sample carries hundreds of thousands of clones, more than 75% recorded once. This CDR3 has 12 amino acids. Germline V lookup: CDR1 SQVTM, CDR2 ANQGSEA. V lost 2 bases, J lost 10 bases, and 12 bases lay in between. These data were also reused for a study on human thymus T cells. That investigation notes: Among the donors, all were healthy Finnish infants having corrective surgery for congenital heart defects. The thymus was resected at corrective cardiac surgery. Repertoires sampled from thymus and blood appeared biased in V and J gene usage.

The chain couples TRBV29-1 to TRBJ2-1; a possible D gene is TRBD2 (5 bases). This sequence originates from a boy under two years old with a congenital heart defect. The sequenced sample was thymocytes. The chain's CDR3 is CSVEIRCGEQFF. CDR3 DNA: TGCAGCGTTGAAATCCGTTGCGGGGAGCAGTTCTTC.